This TCR beta chain was recovered during a study of T cells in localized non-small cell lung cancer. This CDR3 has 15 amino acids. V shed 2 bases and J 6 bases; nucleotides not matched to a gene: 6. Per germline, CDR1 SQVTM and CDR2 ANQGSEA. This clone was seen more than once but under ten times. Some clones are missing from TCRdb's copy, which holds only in-frame ones; the method was immunoSEQ multiplex PCR. The table includes tens of thousands of clones, approximately 90% detected once. The source of this sequence is a man aged 35 to 69 with stage I squamous cell lung carcinoma. The material sequenced was peripheral blood, taken before any cancer treatment. V usage is TRBV29-1 and J usage is TRBJ2-1; the match to TRBD2 covers 11 bases. This CDR3 is CSVERLAGGLNEQFF. The CDR3 nucleotides are TGCAGCGTTGAAAGGCTAGCGGGAGGACTCAATGAGCAGTTCTTC.